Sequencing of this TCR beta chain was carried out in a study of blood T cell repertoires in COVID-19 (TCRdb year 2020). Describing the broader study: Samples from collaborators originated in the United States, Italy and Spain and spanned both the acute and convalescent phases of COVID-19. The sample metadata nearly always contained a de-identified subject ID, COVID-19 status, age in years and sex. The samples were drawn from the first 160 participants of the ongoing ImmuneRACE study and from about 1,200 subjects provided by 6 global collaborators. The material from the prospective study consisted of cDNA or gDNA derived from T cells, B-cell-depleted T cells, or PBMCs. The dataset comprised deeply sampled blood TCRbeta repertoires from subjects exposed to, actively infected with, or recovered from COVID-19. A freely available public database, intended as a resource for researchers studying the immune response to SARS-CoV-2, is where the repertoires were released. Where available, HLA class I and class II types were obtained from metadata supplied by the sample provider rather than from assay-based typing. Summary of the overall study and its limitations: Clinical and demographic metadata were provided uncurated, with the amount varying by source and participant.

V sheds 0 bases and J sheds 4 bases, leaving 16 bases between their ends. The germline V gene (reference sequence) gives CDR1 as LGHDT and CDR2 as YNNKEL. From cysteine to phenylalanine, the CDR3 is 16 amino acids long. Just CDR3 DNA is preserved here, 48 bases in frame from base 1. Enrolling through a virtual design, the prospective study's participants ranged in age from roughly 18 to 100 years and lived across 24 United States geographic areas. In the prospective study, cohorts were assigned on the basis of participant-reported clinical history obtained from a screening survey and a study questionnaire. In the prospective study, whole blood, serum and a nasopharyngeal or oropharyngeal swab were collected from each participant by mobile phlebotomists. Additional blood draws and questionnaires over an approximately 2-month period could optionally be provided by prospective study participants. Prospective study blood samples were shipped either frozen or at room temperature before DNA extraction.

A word on this clone: Its antigen target is currently unknown. One base away there is no much larger clone; base qualities are not given.

TCRbeta CDR3 regions were amplified from genomic DNA using the immunoSEQ Assay, a bias-controlled multiplex PCR. On the study's bioinformatics: The number of nucleated cells in each sample was estimated from the amplification of reference gene primers within the assay. To quantify the absolute abundance of each unique TCRbeta CDR3 rearrangement, sequence reads were collapsed and filtered. For each sample, productive Simpson clonality was calculated by taking the square root of Simpson's diversity index across productive rearrangements. Drawn from immuneACCESS, this table holds only the in-frame rearrangements with V and J called that TCRdb kept. Clones are partly lost; checked studies trace under half to an unresolved V gene and leave the rest unexplained. V and J calls and clone size are those listed in that table; D and trimming were worked out from the DNA. The sample table holds about 210,000 clones, of which approximately 85% were seen once. 5.6% of the sample lies in the top ten.

Material: PBMCs or T cells enriched from blood (not recorded which). Recombination connected TRBV3-1 (or the pseudogene TRBV3-2) to TRBJ2-7, and possibly TRBD2, on 5 matching bases. This TCR was sampled from a man in his forties or fifties with acute COVID-19. DNA sequence: TGTGCCAGCAGCCAAGAATTGGGAGCGGCAGGATACGAGCAGTACTTC. It translates as CASSQELGAAGYEQYF.